These T cell receptor beta chains were read from a single sample in a study of blood T cells in healthy people across ages. TCRdb ran MiXCR on the 5' RACE reads and lists one entry per CDR3 protein. The sample holds a few hundred thousand distinct CDR3 sequences, 25% to 30% seen once. Material for sequencing was blood. The receptors here all came from an older woman in good health. Both conserved end residues are trimmed from each CDR3.

TRBV7-9,TRBJ1-1,ASSLEAVEAF
TRBV3-1,-,ASSQDLLAGEGEQF
TRBV6-4,TRBJ1-2,ASSASGTGARSNYGYT
TRBV6-1,TRBJ2-7,ASKTTGTGGYEQY
TRBV6-2/TRBV6-3,TRBJ2-6,ASSRGDRALSGANVLT
TRBV18,TRBJ2-3,ASSQLSNTQSTDTQY
TRBV24-1,TRBJ2-2,ATSHTGVNTGELF
TRBV5-1,TRBJ2-1,ASSPTSGGAGSYNEQF
TRBV30,TRBJ1-4,AWSGTSLEKLF
TRBV5-6,TRBJ2-6,ASSLPTGALGANVLT
TRBV4-3,TRBJ2-4,ASSQGGGDIQY
TRBV29-1,TRBJ2-1,SVERGGHYNEQF
TRBV7-7,TRBJ2-5,ASSLGLAGGPQETQY
TRBV7-2,TRBJ2-3,ASSISWASTDTQY
TRBV3-1,TRBJ2-7,ASSQSGEQY
TRBV19,TRBJ2-2,ASSIERGAGELF
TRBV5-1,TRBJ1-6,ASSTGTDESPLH
TRBV5-1,TRBJ1-1,ASCPDLQGSAFTEAF
TRBV7-9,TRBJ2-7,ASSSLGRGSYEQY
TRBV6-2/TRBV6-3,TRBJ2-7,ASRRAGDPDSYEQY
TRBV7-9,TRBJ2-1,ASSPWTSGTLTF
TRBV4-3,TRBJ2-5,ASSQELRGQETQY
TRBV20-1,TRBJ2-1,SAAGTSGGPSYNEQF
TRBV7-9,-,ASSPTLGGGDEQF
TRBV14,TRBJ1-2,ASSQSQTRAYGYT
TRBV7-2,-,ASSSNWGGPYNEQF
TRBV7-2,TRBJ2-5,ASSLRGGRGQETQY
TRBV4-3,TRBJ1-6,ASSPGTGYNSPLH
TRBV18,TRBJ1-2,ASSPETGGSGYT
TRBV3-1,TRBJ2-5,ASSQGGTSGQETQY
TRBV7-2,TRBJ2-1,ASSLVPAGAYNEQF
TRBV23-1,TRBJ1-4,ASSILQGAQTNEKLF
TRBV20-1,TRBJ2-2,SARKARATGELF
TRBV12-3/TRBV12-4,TRBJ1-4,ASSWEGTGVQKLF
TRBV6-6,TRBJ2-3,ASSGQEGTQY
TRBV12-3/TRBV12-4,TRBJ1-6,ASSLGQGATPLH
TRBV20-1,TRBJ2-6,SAFSSGANVLT
TRBV18,TRBJ2-1,ASSPFGTGGNEQF
TRBV20-1,TRBJ2-7,SARVLAGGWSSYEQY
TRBV13,TRBJ2-1,ASSLGSLVGYEQF
TRBV20-1,TRBJ2-3,SAREASGGTDTQY
TRBV4-3,TRBJ1-3,ASSQDSRGENTIY
TRBV20-1,TRBJ1-2,SARQGVVYGYT
TRBV5-4,TRBJ2-5,ASSSGAGTRREGTQY
TRBV4-2,TRBJ2-3,ASSQEPGLAIRDTQY
TRBV4-3,TRBJ1-6,ASSQDEELNSPLH
TRBV9,TRBJ2-7,ASSATGGSIEQY
TRBV20-1,TRBJ2-5,SAELERALFWGETQY
TRBV11-2,TRBJ2-3,ASSAQPTGADTQY
TRBV18,TRBJ2-7,ASSPGAAVNYEQY
TRBV14,TRBJ2-5,ASSPYARGGSETQY
TRBV5-1,-,ASSLAGTGKGNEQF
TRBV7-2,TRBJ2-5,ASSLTGTRQETQY
TRBV6-2/TRBV6-3,TRBJ2-1,ASSPLTVNNEQF
TRBV7-2,TRBJ2-7,ASSVTPRGGYEQY
TRBV4-2,TRBJ1-2,ASSQVVVANYGYT
TRBV4-1,TRBJ2-5,ASSQDNHNQETQY